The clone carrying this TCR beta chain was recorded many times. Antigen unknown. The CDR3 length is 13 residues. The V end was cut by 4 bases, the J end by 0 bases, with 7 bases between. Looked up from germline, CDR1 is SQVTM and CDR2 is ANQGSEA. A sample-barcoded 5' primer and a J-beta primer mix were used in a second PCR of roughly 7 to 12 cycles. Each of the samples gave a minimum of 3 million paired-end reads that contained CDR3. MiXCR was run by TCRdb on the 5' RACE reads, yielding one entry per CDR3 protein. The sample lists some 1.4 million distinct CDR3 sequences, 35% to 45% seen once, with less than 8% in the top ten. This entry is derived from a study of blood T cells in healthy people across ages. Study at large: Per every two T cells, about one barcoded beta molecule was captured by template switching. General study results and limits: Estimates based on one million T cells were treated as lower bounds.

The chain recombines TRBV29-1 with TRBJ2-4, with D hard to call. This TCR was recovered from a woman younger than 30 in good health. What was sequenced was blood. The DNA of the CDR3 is TGCAGCGTTGTCGAACTAGCCAAAAACATTCAGTACTTC. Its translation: CSVVELAKNIQYF.